This T cell receptor beta chain was sequenced for a study of siplizumab effects on memory and regulatory T cells. In regard to this clone: The antigen is undetermined.

General study points: The authors mapped only a minor fraction of alloreactive clones to unstimulated subsets. Siplizumab brought about a significant reduction in alloreactive sequences traceable to unstimulated CD4+ memory cells.

The method was immunoSEQ multiplex PCR; TCRdb's version includes in-frame clones alone and lacks a portion of them. This table has nearly 85,000 clones, approximately 86% appearing once. The material sequenced was Tregs sorted from blood. The clonotype was recovered from a human donor in good health.

The CDR3 protein is CASSLRTGSWVNTEAFF. For the CDR3, the DNA is TGCGCCAGCAGCTTGAGAACCGGTTCTTGGGTGAACACTGAAGCTTTCTTT. The J gene is TRBJ1-1, the V gene TRBV5-1; D gene unclear. V shed 1 base and J shed 0 bases, with 16 bases lying between them. Germline V CDR1 and CDR2: SGHRS, YFSETQ. This CDR3 region has 17 residues.